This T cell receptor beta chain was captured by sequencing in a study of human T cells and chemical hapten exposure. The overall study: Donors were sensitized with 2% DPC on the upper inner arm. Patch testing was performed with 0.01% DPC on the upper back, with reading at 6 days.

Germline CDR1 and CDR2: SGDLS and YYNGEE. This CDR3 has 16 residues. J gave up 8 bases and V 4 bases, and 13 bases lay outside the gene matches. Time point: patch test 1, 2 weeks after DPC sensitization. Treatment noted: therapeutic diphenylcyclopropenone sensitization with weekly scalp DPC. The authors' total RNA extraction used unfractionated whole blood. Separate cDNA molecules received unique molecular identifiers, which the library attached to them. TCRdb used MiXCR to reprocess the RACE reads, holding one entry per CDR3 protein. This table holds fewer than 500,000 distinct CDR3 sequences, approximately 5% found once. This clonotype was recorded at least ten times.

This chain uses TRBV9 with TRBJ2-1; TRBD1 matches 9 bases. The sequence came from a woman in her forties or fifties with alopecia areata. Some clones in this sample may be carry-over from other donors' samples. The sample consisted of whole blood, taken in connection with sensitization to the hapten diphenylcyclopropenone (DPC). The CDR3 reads CASSPHPGTGKDEQFF. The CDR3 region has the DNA TGTGCCAGCAGCCCCCATCCCGGGACAGGGAAGGATGAGCAGTTCTTC.